The rows below give T cell receptor beta chains drawn from one sample of a study of neurological immune-mediated disorders. TCRdb redid the calling of the 5' RACE reads with MiXCR, one entry per CDR3 protein. Of 14,000 or so distinct CDR3 sequences in the sample, about 10% are singletons; the top ten hold around a quarter. Sequencing used PBMCs. The receptors here all came from a woman between 35 and 50 years old in good health. Both conserved end residues are part of each CDR3. The D gene is left open where the match is weak. The size entry is marked missing in some rows and otherwise reads once, few, many or a size class.

abundance	v_gene	d_gene	j_gene	CDR3aa	CDR3nt
many	TRBV2	.	TRBJ2-1	CASSETTLSYNEQFF	TGTGCCAGCAGTGAAACCACACTGTCCTACAATGAGCAGTTCTTC
many	TRBV20-1	.	TRBJ1-2	CSARPHGIEGYGYTF	TGCAGTGCCAGACCTCACGGAATCGAGGGCTATGGCTACACCTTC
many	TRBV9	TRBD1	TRBJ2-2	CASSSRQGAGTGELFF	TGTGCCAGCAGCTCTAGACAGGGGGCCGGCACCGGGGAGCTGTTTTTT
.	TRBV29-1	TRBD1	TRBJ2-1	CSVGTGVYNEQFF	TGCAGCGTTGGGACAGGGGTCTACAATGAGCAGTTCTTC
many	TRBV2	TRBD1	TRBJ1-5	CASSDRGGNQPQHF	TGTGCCAGCAGTGACAGGGGGGGCAATCAGCCCCAGCATTTT
many	TRBV6-5	TRBD2	TRBJ2-1	CASRAGGWNEQFF	TGTGCCAGCAGGGCGGGGGGGTGGAATGAGCAGTTCTTC
many	TRBV7-9	.	TRBJ2-1	CASSPQGLSIGNEQFF	TGTGCCAGCAGCCCACAGGGTTTATCTATTGGGAATGAGCAGTTCTTC
medium-sized	TRBV29-1	.	TRBJ1-2	CSVEEGYGYTF	TGCAGCGTTGAAGAGGGATATGGCTACACCTTC
many	TRBV20-1	.	TRBJ2-7	CSARDGGGSSYEQYF	TGCAGTGCTAGAGATGGTGGAGGGAGCTCCTACGAACAGTACTTC
many	TRBV20-1	.	TRBJ2-5	CSASMGGGWETQYF	TGCAGTGCCAGCATGGGTGGCGGCTGGGAGACCCAGTACTTC
many	TRBV7-2	.	TRBJ2-3	CASSSRDPTDTQYF	TGTGCCAGCAGCTCCCGGGACCCCACAGATACGCAGTATTTT
medium-sized	TRBV27	.	TRBJ1-1	CASSLAHDTQAFF	TGTGCCAGCAGTTTAGCCCACGACACCCAAGCTTTCTTT